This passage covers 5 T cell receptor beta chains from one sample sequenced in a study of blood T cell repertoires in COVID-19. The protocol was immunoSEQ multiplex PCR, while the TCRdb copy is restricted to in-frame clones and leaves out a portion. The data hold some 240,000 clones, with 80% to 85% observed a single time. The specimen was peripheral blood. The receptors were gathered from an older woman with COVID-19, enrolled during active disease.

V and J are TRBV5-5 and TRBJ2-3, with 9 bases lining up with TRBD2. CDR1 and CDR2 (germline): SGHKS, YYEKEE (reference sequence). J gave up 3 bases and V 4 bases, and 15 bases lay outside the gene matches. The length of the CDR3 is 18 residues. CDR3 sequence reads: CASSTFPGLALNTDTQYF. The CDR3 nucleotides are TGTGCCAGCAGCACCTTTCCGGGACTAGCACTTAATACAGATACGCAGTATTTT.

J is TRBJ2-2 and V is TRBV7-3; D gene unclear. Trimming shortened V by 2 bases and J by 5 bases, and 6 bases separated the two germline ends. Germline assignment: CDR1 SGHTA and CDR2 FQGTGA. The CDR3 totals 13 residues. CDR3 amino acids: CASSLLATGELFF. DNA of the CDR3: TGTGCCAGCAGCTTACTGGCAACCGGGGAGCTGTTTTTT.

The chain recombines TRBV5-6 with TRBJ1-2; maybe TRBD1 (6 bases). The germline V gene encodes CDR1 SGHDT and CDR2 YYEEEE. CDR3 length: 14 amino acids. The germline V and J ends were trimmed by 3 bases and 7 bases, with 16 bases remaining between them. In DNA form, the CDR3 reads TGTGCCAGCAGCTCCGGCAGGGGAGTAGGTGGCTACACCTTC. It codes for CASSSGRGVGGYTF.

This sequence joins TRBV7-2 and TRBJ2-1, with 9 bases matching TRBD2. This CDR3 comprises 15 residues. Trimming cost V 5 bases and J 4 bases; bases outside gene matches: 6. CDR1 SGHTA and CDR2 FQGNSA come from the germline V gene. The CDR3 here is CASSATSGSYNEQFF. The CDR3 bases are TGTGCCAGCAGCGCTACTAGCGGGTCGTACAATGAGCAGTTCTTC.

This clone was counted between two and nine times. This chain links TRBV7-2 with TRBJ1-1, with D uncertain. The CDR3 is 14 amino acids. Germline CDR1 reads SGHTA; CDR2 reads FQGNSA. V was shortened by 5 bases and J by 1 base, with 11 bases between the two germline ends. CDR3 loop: CASSPSGRNTEAFF. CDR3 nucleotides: TGTGCCAGCAGCCCCAGCGGGCGGAACACTGAAGCTTTCTTT.